This passage covers 27 T cell receptor beta chains from one sample sequenced in a study of CD4 T cells in relation to SARS-CoV-2 and coronaviruses. The protocol was immunoSEQ multiplex PCR, while the TCRdb copy is restricted to in-frame clones and leaves out a portion. Of tens of thousands of clones listed, just over 75% are singletons. Their antigens are not known. Before the COVID-19 pandemic, during about 2010-2018, CD4+ T cells were taken from unexposed donors. The cells were cultured for under 13 days before CD4+ T cells were isolated. Material: CD4+ T cells from PBMCs, cultured in vitro. These receptors all stem from a human donor in good health.

This chain links TRBV30 with TRBJ2-1; unclear D gene. CDR1 and CDR2 (germline): GTSNPN, SVGIG (reference sequence). V was trimmed by 0 bases and J by 0 bases, leaving 12 bases between them. The CDR3 extends over 16 amino acids. The CDR3 region is CAWSVVSQISYNEQFF. DNA for the CDR3: TGTGCCTGGAGTGTAGTCTCCCAGATCTCCTACAATGAGCAGTTCTTC. Full variable domain (outside the CDR3, taken from reference TRBV30 and TRBJ2-1): SQTIHQWPATLVQPVGSPLSLECTVEGTSNPNLYWYRQAAGRGLQLLFYSVGIGQISSEVPQNLSASRPQDRQFILSSKKLLLSDSGFYLCAWSVVSQISYNEQFFGPGTRLTVL.

This rearrangement joins TRBV11-2 to TRBJ2-7, with TRBD1 identical over 9 bases. The CDR3 contains 17 residues. CDR1 SGHAT and CDR2 FQNNGV come from the germline V gene. Unmatched junction bases numbered 17, after V lost 4 bases and J lost 7 bases. The CDR3 is CASSSGHPGQGLREQYF. CDR3 bases: TGTGCCAGCAGCTCCGGCCATCCGGGACAGGGTCTGAGGGAGCAGTACTTC.

DNA for the CDR3: TGTGCCAGCTCACGGGGGACAGAGCGAGATACGCAGTATTTT. Protein sequence: CASSRGTERDTQYF. The gene calls are TRBV18 and TRBJ2-3, with 7 bases lining up with TRBD1. Germline loops: CDR1 KGHSH, CDR2 LQKENI. The CDR3 sequence is 14 residues long. The trim removed 4 bases at V and 5 bases at J, leaving 6 bases unmatched.

The chain has TRBV7-8 and TRBJ2-5; TRBD2 matches 10 bases. Germline V gives CDR1 SGHVS, CDR2 FQNEAQ. The CDR3 length is 14 residues. Germline trimming cut 5 bases from V and 4 bases from J; bases unmatched to any gene: 4. This CDR3 is CASSTIAGGETQYF. The CDR3 DNA reads TGTGCCAGCAGCACTATAGCGGGAGGAGAGACCCAGTACTTC. The whole variable domain, filled in from reference TRBV7-8 and TRBJ2-5, reads GAGVSQSPRYKVAKRGQDVALRCDPISGHVSLFWYQQALGQGPEFLTYFQNEAQLDKSGLPSDRFFAERPEGSVSTLKIQRTQQEDSAVYLCASSTIAGGETQYFGPGTRLLVL.

The rearrangement links TRBV25-1 to TRBJ1-2; D is unresolved. The V and J ends lost 3 bases and 4 bases respectively, with 12 bases between them. Germline CDR1 MGHDK, CDR2 SYGVNS. This CDR3 is built from 14 residues. CDR3 amino acids: CASSDPQMAYGYTF. DNA for the CDR3: TGTGCCAGCAGTGACCCCCAAATGGCCTATGGCTACACCTTC.

V gene TRBV5-1 combines with J gene TRBJ2-7; 7 bases fit TRBD1. This CDR3 is 15 amino acids long. Germline V gives CDR1 SGHRS, CDR2 YFSETQ. V was clipped by 4 bases and J by 4 bases; unmatched bases: 11. In DNA, the CDR3 is TGCGCCAGCAGCAGACAGACAGGGCCGGGGTACGAGCAGTACTTC. Translation: CASSRQTGPGYEQYF.

The rearrangement links TRBV30 to TRBJ2-1, with no clear D. The CDR3 extends over 12 amino acids. The germline gives CDR1 GTSNPN, CDR2 SVGIG (reference sequence). V was cut by 0 bases and J by 8 bases, with 8 bases left in between. Here the CDR3 DNA reads TGTGCCTGGAGTGTACTTTATCATGAGCAGTTCTTC. Translating it yields CAWSVLYHEQFF.

The chain joins TRBV20-1 to TRBJ1-1, with unresolved D. The CDR3 is made up of 11 amino acids. Trimming left V 3 bases short and J 1 base short, with 3 bases between. Per germline, CDR1 DFQATT and CDR2 SNEGSKA (reference sequence). In DNA form, the CDR3 reads TGCAGTGCTAGTCGGAACACTGAAGCTTTCTTT. It translates to CSASRNTEAFF.

The V gene is TRBV29-1, the J gene TRBJ1-1; the D gene is possibly TRBD1 (5 bases). Trimming took off 1 base at V and 11 bases at J, with 11 bases between the two ends. CDR3 length: 11 residues. From germline, CDR1 is SQVTM and CDR2 ANQGSEA. As DNA, the CDR3 is TGCAGCGTTGAAGTGGGGGGTTCGGCTTTCTTT. Residues: CSVEVGGSAFF.

The chain employs TRBV5-1 and TRBJ1-2; D is unclear. Trimming removed 0 bases from V and 1 base from J, with 7 bases in between. CDR3 length: 14 residues. Germline V gene data show CDR1 as SGHRS and CDR2 as YFSETQ. The CDR3 region has the DNA TGCGCCAGCAGCTTGGGACCGGATAACTATGGCTACACCTTC. Amino acid sequence: CASSLGPDNYGYTF. Complete variable domain (other parts from reference TRBV5-1 and TRBJ1-2): KAGVTQTPRYLIKTRGQQVTLSCSPISGHRSVSWYQQTPGQGLQFLFEYFSETQRNKGNFPGRFSGRQFSNSRSEMNVSTLELGDSALYLCASSLGPDNYGYTFGSGTRLTVV.

V usage is TRBV3-1 (or the pseudogene TRBV3-2) and J usage is TRBJ2-3, with D tentatively TRBD2 (5 bases). Trimming cost V 8 bases and J 0 bases, with 6 bases left between them. The germline gives CDR1 LGHDT, CDR2 YNNKEL (reference sequence). This CDR3 has 12 amino acids. This CDR3 is CASRGSTDTQYF. The CDR3 coding sequence is TGTGCCAGCCGAGGGAGCACAGATACGCAGTATTTT.

The rearrangement uses TRBV28 and TRBJ2-7; TRBD1 agrees at 8 bases. The CDR3 has 15 amino acids. Germline CDR1 and CDR2: MDHEN and SYDVKM. V trimming: 3 bases; J trimming: 1 base; junction bases outside the gene matches: 5. The CDR3 coding sequence is TGTGCCAGCAGTTTCAGGGGGCTCGGTTCCTACGAGCAGTACTTC. Its translation is CASSFRGLGSYEQYF.

This clone has more than one count but fewer than ten. The chain carries TRBV7-9 and TRBJ1-2; 7 bases align to TRBD1. In germline, CDR1 is SEHNR, CDR2 FQNEAQ (reference sequence). V dropped 3 bases and J dropped 8; count of bases not matched to a gene: 6. CDR3 length: 13 amino acids. The CDR3 DNA reads TGTGCCAGCAGCTTGCGACAGGGAGACGGCTACACCTTC. Its translation: CASSLRQGDGYTF.

This chain uses TRBV6-1 with TRBJ2-7, with D uncertain. Per the germline V gene, CDR1 is MNHNS and CDR2 is SASEGT. Trimming took off 2 bases at V and 2 bases at J, with 10 bases between the two ends. This CDR3 has 14 amino acids. The CDR3 spells CASSESGWTYEQYF. The CDR3, as DNA: TGTGCCAGCAGTGAATCCGGGTGGACCTACGAGCAGTACTTC.

This clone came up once. The chain couples TRBV10-2 to TRBJ2-7; possibly TRBD2 for D (7 bases). The CDR3 runs to 14 residues. With 7 bases removed from V and 5 bases from J, the gap between germline ends came to 18 bases. Per germline, CDR1 WSHSY and CDR2 SAAADI. CDR3 DNA sequence: TGCGCCAGCACCGACCCGGGGGGCCACCACGAGCAGTACTTC. This encodes CASTDPGGHHEQYF.

The table lists this clone with a few counts. This chain uses TRBV12-3 or TRBV12-4 with TRBJ1-5; D is ambiguous. This CDR3 is built from 13 residues. V gave up 3 bases and J gave up 5 bases, with 8 bases separating them. CDR3 in amino acids: CASSFEGDQPQHF. The CDR3 DNA reads TGTGCCAGCAGTTTCGAGGGCGATCAGCCCCAGCATTTT.

This clone was recorded only once. This rearrangement joins TRBV5-5 to TRBJ2-2; a possible D gene is TRBD1 (6 bases). This CDR3 is built from 16 residues. V lost 4 bases and J lost 1, with 14 bases in between. The germline V gene encodes CDR1 SGHKS and CDR2 YYEKEE (reference sequence). This CDR3 reads CASSQGWQVNTGELFF. CDR3 in DNA: TGTGCCAGCAGCCAGGGGTGGCAGGTGAACACCGGGGAGCTGTTTTTT.

CDR3 DNA sequence: TGCGCCAGCAGCACCGGGAGGAAGACAACTGAAGAGACCCAGTACTTC. This gives the protein CASSTGRKTTEETQYF. The gene calls are TRBV5-1 and TRBJ2-5, with 7 bases identical to TRBD2. Germline lookup yields CDR1 SGHRS and CDR2 YFSETQ. The J segment lost 3 bases and the V segment lost 4 bases, leaving 12 bases of the junction unmatched. This CDR3 region has 16 residues.

The chain has TRBV28 and TRBJ2-5, with D maybe TRBD2 (6 bases). The ends were cut back, 3 bases at V and 5 bases at J, with 10 bases in the middle. Germline CDR1 and CDR2: MDHEN and SYDVKM. CDR3 length: 13 residues. CDR3 residues: CASSLGDSETQYF. The CDR3 bases are TGTGCCAGCAGTTTGGGGGACTCCGAGACCCAGTACTTC.

This rearrangement joins TRBV3-1 (or the pseudogene TRBV3-2) to TRBJ2-7; 8 positions match TRBD1. After removal of 1 base from V and 6 bases from J, the junction contained 11 bases not matched to a gene. This CDR3 has 16 amino acids. Germline V lookup: CDR1 LGHDT, CDR2 YNNKEL (reference sequence). The CDR3 protein is CASSQVRRTGIREQYF. In DNA, the CDR3 is TGTGCCAGCAGCCAAGTTAGGAGGACAGGGATACGCGAGCAGTACTTC.

This clone was detected only a few times. The chain links TRBV3-1 (or the pseudogene TRBV3-2) to TRBJ2-3; D is possibly TRBD2 (6 bases). This CDR3 comprises 15 residues. Germline V gives CDR1 LGHDT, CDR2 YNNKEL (reference sequence). The V gene lost 4 bases and the J gene lost 2 bases, with 13 bases spanning the gap. The CDR3 DNA sequence: TGTGCCAGCAGCCGGGACTTTTCAAACACAGATACGCAGTATTTT. Translated, it gives CASSRDFSNTDTQYF.

On this clone itself: The junction differs from germline at one of its ends, possibly a read error. The chain employs TRBV4-2 and TRBJ2-1, with 7 bases matching TRBD2. CDR1 and CDR2 (germline): LGHNA, YNFKEQ. The CDR3 consists of 16 residues. CDR3 amino acids: CASSQGVAGVWNGQFF. The DNA for the CDR3 is TGTGCCAGCAGCCAAGGAGTAGCGGGCGTATGGAATGGGCAGTTCTTC.

The chain has TRBV19 and TRBJ1-4, with a tentative D call TRBD1 (5 bases). The germline V gene has CDR1 LNHDA and CDR2 SQIVND (reference sequence). The CDR3 consists of 15 residues. V was trimmed by 9 bases and J by 5 bases, leaving 19 bases between them. The CDR3 DNA reads as TGTGCCAGCCTGAAAACAGTCGGGGGAAATGAAAAACTGTTTTTT. Amino acid sequence: CASLKTVGGNEKLFF.

J is TRBJ1-1 and V is TRBV5-8; no definite D call. Germline-derived CDR1 and CDR2 are SGHTS and YDEGEE. This CDR3 is built from 14 residues. Trimming stripped 4 bases from V and 1 base from J, with 11 bases between. In DNA form, the CDR3 reads TGTGCCAGCAGCCACCGACTGAAGAACACTGAAGCTTTCTTT. Its translation: CASSHRLKNTEAFF.

This clone has only a few counts. The rearrangement links TRBV10-1 to TRBJ1-1, with TRBD1 matching 7 bases. Germline V gene sequence: CDR1 WNHNN, CDR2 SYGVQD (reference sequence). V dropped 9 bases and J dropped 6; count of bases not matched to a gene: 10. The CDR3 is 13 amino acids. As DNA, the CDR3 is TGCGCCAGGACAGAGACAGGGCCGTCTGAAGCTTTCTTT. This gives the protein CARTETGPSEAFF.

The J gene is TRBJ2-5, the V gene TRBV3-1 (or the pseudogene TRBV3-2), with D uncertain. Germline lookup yields CDR1 LGHDT and CDR2 YNNKEL (reference sequence). The V and J ends lost 4 bases and 2 bases respectively, with 14 bases between them. This CDR3 region has 15 residues. The CDR3: CASSLTSRVQETQYF. Here the CDR3 DNA reads TGTGCCAGCAGCCTGACCAGTAGGGTTCAAGAGACCCAGTACTTC.

J is TRBJ1-2 and V is TRBV28, with a possible D match to TRBD1 (5 bases). V lost 7 bases to trimming and J lost 4 bases, with 19 bases between them. CDR3 length equals 15 residues. CDR1 is MDHEN, CDR2 SYDVKM, per germline. The CDR3 protein is CASTPLSSGSYGYTF. For the CDR3, the DNA is TGTGCCAGCACCCCATTGAGCTCAGGGAGCTATGGCTACACCTTC.